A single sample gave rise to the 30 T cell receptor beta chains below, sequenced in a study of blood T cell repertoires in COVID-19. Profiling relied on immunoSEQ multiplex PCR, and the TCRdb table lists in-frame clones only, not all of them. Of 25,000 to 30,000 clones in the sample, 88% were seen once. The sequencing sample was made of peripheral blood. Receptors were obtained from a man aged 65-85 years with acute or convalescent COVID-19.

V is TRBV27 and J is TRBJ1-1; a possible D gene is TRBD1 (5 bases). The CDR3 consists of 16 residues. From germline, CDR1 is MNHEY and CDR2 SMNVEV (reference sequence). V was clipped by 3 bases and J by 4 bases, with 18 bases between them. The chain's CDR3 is CASSFSLVAGFTEAFF. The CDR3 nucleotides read TGTGCCAGCAGTTTTTCCCTGGTGGCAGGGTTCACTGAAGCTTTCTTT.

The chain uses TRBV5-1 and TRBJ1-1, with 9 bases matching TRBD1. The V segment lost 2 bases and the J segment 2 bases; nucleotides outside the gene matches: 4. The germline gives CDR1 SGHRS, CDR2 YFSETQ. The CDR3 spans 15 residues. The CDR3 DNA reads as TGCGCCAGCAGCTTATGGGACAGGGAAAACACTGAAGCTTTCTTT. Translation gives CASSLWDRENTEAFF. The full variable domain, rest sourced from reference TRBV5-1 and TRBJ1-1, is KAGVTQTPRYLIKTRGQQVTLSCSPISGHRSVSWYQQTPGQGLQFLFEYFSETQRNKGNFPGRFSGRQFSNSRSEMNVSTLELGDSALYLCASSLWDRENTEAFFGQGTRLTVV.

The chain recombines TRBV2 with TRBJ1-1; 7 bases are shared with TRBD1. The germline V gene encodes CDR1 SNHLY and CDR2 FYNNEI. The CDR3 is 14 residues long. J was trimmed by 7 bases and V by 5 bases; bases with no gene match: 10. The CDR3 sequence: CASSLWWNRGEAFF. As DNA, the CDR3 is TGTGCCAGCAGTCTATGGTGGAACAGGGGTGAAGCTTTCTTT.

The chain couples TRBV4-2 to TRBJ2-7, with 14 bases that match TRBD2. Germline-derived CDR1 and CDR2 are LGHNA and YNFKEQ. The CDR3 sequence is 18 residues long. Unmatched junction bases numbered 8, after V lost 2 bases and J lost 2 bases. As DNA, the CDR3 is TGTGCCAGCAGCCAACAACCATTGGGACTAGCGGGGGCCTACGAGCAGTACTTC. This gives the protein CASSQQPLGLAGAYEQYF.

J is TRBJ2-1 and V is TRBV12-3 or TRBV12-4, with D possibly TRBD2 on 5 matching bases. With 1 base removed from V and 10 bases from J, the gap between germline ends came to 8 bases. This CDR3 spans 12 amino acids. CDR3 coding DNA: TGTGCCAGCAGTTTAGTGGGAGCCGAGCAGTTCTTC. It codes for CASSLVGAEQFF.

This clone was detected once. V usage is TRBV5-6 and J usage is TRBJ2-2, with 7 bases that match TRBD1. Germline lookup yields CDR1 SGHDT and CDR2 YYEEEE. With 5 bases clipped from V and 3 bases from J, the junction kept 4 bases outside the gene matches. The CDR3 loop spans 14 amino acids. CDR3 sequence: CASSSDRYTGELFF. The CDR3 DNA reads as TGTGCCAGCAGTTCGGACAGGTACACCGGGGAGCTGTTTTTT.

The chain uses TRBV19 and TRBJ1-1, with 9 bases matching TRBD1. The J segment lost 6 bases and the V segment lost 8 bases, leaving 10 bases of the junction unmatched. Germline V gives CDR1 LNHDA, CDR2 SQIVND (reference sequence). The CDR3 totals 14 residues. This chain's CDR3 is CASGGSDRGAEAFF. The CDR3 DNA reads TGTGCCAGTGGTGGTTCTGACAGGGGGGCTGAAGCTTTCTTT.

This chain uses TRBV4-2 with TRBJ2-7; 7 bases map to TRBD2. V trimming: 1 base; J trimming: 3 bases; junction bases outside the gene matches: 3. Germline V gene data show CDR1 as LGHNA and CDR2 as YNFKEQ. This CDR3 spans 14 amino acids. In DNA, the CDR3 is TGTGCCAGCAGCCAAGGCGGGGGTGGCTACGAGCAGTACTTC. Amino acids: CASSQGGGGYEQYF.

The CDR3 DNA reads as TGTGCCAGCAGCCGTAGCGGGAGACCCGGGGAGCTGTTTTTT. This sequence encodes CASSRSGRPGELFF. This chain uses TRBV6-2 or TRBV6-3 with TRBJ2-2, with TRBD2 matching 9 bases. V lost 6 bases and J lost 6; bases outside the gene matches: 5. The CDR3 runs to 14 residues. Germline V gives CDR1 MNHEY, CDR2 SVGEGT.

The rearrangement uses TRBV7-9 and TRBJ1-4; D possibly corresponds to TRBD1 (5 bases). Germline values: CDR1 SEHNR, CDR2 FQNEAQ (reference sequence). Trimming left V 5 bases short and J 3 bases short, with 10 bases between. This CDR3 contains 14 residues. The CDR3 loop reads CASSRGTANEKLFF. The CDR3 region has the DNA TGTGCCAGCAGCCGCGGGACGGCTAATGAAAAACTGTTTTTT.

CDR3 DNA sequence: TGTGCCAGCAGCGTCAGGAATCAGCCCCAGCATTTT. Encoded protein: CASSVRNQPQHF. This sequence joins TRBV7-9 and TRBJ1-5, with D hard to call. Trimming pared 5 bases from V and 4 bases from J, leaving 6 bases between. Germline loops: CDR1 SEHNR, CDR2 FQNEAQ (reference sequence). CDR3 length: 12 amino acids.

The CDR3 bases are TGCGCCAGCAGCCCGGGACAGGGGAACTATGGCTACACCTTC. Translation: CASSPGQGNYGYTF. The chain carries TRBV4-3 and TRBJ1-2, with TRBD1 identical over 10 bases. V lost 4 bases and J lost 2; bases outside the gene matches: 1. CDR3 size: 14 residues. Germline lookup yields CDR1 LGHNA and CDR2 YSLEER.

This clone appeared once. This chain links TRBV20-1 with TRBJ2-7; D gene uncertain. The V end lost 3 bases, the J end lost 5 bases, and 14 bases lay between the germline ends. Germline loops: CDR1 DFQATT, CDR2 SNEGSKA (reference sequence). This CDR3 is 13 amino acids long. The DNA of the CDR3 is TGCAGTGCTAGTCTCCACTCGGGTGACGAGCAGTACTTC. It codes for CSASLHSGDEQYF.

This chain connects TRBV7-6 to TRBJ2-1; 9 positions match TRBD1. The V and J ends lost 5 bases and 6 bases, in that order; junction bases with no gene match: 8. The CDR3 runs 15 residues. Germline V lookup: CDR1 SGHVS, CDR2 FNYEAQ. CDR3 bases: TGTGCCAGCAGCCGCGGGACAGGGAAAGGCAATGAGCAGTTCTTC. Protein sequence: CASSRGTGKGNEQFF.

In nucleotides, the CDR3 is TGTGCCAGCAGTGTTAGGACAGGGGACGAAAAACTGTTTTTT. Translation gives CASSVRTGDEKLFF. The chain links TRBV2 to TRBJ1-4; TRBD1 matches at 9 bases. The CDR3 totals 14 residues. Trimming cost V 4 bases and J 8 bases; bases outside gene matches: 5. Germline V gene lookup returns CDR1 SNHLY and CDR2 FYNNEI.

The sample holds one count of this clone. CDR3 amino acids: CASSRWDSGRESNTGELFF. In DNA, the CDR3 is TGTGCCAGCAGCCGGTGGGATAGCGGGAGAGAATCGAACACCGGGGAGCTGTTTTTT. The J gene is TRBJ2-2, the V gene TRBV5-5; 9 nucleotides align to TRBD2. V lost 4 bases and J lost 0; bases outside the gene matches: 13. The CDR3 sequence is 19 residues long. Germline V gene lookup returns CDR1 SGHKS and CDR2 YYEKEE (reference sequence).

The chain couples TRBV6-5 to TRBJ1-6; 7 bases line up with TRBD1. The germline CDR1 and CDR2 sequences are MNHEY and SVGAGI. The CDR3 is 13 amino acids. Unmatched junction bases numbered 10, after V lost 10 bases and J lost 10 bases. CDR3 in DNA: TGTGCCACCCAGGGGGGCTTCAAGTCACCCCTCCACTTT. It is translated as CATQGGFKSPLHF.

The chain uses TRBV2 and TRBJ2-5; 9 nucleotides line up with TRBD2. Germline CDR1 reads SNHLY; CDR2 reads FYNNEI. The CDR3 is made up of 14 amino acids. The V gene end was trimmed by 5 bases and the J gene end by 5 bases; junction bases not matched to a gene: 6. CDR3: CASSYSGSGETQYF. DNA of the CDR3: TGTGCCAGCAGTTATAGCGGGAGTGGGGAGACCCAGTACTTC.

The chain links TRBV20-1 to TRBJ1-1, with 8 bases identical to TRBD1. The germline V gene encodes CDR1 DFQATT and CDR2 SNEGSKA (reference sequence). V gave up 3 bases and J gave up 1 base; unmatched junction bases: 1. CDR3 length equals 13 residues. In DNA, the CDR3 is TGCAGTGCTAGTGACAGGGGGAACACTGAAGCTTTCTTT. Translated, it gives CSASDRGNTEAFF.

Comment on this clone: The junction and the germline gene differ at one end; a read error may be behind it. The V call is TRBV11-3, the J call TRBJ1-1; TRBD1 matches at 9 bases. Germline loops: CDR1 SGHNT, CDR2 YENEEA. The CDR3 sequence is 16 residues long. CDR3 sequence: CASSLGTGALKTEAFF. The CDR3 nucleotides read TGTGCCAGCAGCTTAGGGACAGGGGCACTGAAAACTGAAGCTTTCTTT.

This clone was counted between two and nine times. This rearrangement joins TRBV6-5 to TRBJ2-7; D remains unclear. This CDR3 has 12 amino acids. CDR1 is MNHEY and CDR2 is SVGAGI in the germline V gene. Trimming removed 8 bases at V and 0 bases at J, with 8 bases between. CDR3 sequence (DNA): TGTGCCAGCTGCGAATCCTCCTACGAGCAGTACTTC. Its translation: CASCESSYEQYF.

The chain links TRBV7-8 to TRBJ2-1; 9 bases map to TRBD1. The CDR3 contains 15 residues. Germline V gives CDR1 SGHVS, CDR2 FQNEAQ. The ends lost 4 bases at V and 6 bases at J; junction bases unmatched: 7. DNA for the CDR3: TGTGCCAGCAGCTCCGGGACAGGGACGTTCAATGAGCAGTTCTTC. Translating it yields CASSSGTGTFNEQFF.

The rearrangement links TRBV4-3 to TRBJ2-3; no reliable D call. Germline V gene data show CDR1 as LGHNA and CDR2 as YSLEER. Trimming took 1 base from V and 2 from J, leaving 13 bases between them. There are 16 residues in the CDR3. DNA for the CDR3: TGCGCCAGCAGCCAAGGGCACGGAGTGCACACAGATACGCAGTATTTT. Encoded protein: CASSQGHGVHTDTQYF.

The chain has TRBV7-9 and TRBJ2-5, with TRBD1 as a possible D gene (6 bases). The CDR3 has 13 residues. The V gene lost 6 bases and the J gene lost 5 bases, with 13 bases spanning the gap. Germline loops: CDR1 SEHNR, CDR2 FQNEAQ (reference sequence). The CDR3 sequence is CASRITGLETQYF. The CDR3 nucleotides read TGTGCCAGCAGAATTACAGGGCTGGAGACCCAGTACTTC.

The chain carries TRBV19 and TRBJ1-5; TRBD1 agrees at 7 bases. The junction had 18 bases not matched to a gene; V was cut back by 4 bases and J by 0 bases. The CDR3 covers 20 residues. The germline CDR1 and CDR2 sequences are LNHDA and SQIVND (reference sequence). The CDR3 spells CASSNNDRARPKYSNQPQHF. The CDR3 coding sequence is TGTGCCAGTAGTAACAATGACAGGGCAAGGCCAAAATATAGCAATCAGCCCCAGCATTTT. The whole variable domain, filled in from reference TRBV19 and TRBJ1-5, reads DGGITQSPKYLFRKEGQNVTLSCEQNLNHDAMYWYRQDPGQGLRLIYYSQIVNDFQKGDIAEGYSVSREKKESFPLTVTSAQKNPTAFYLCASSNNDRARPKYSNQPQHFGDGTRLSIL.

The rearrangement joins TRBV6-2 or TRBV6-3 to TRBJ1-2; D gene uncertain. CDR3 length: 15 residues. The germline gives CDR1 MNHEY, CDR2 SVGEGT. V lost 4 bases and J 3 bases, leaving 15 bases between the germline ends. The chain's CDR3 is CASSWTVGGDYGYTF. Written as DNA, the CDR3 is TGTGCCAGCAGTTGGACGGTTGGCGGGGACTATGGCTACACCTTC.

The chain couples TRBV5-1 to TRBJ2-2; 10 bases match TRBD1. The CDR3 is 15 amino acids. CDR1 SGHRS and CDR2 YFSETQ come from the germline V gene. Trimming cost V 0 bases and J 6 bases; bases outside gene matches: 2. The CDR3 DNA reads TGCGCCAGCAGCTTGGGACAGGGGGCCGCCGGGGAGCTGTTTTTT. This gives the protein CASSLGQGAAGELFF.

The CDR3 DNA reads TGTGCCAGCAGCGCCTATGAGGTGGGAGCTGAAAATTCACCCCTCCACTTT. Translating it yields CASSAYEVGAENSPLHF. This chain links TRBV9 with TRBJ1-6; D is unclear. CDR3 length: 17 amino acids. The germline gives CDR1 SGDLS, CDR2 YYNGEE. Trimming pared 3 bases from V and 7 bases from J, leaving 20 bases between.

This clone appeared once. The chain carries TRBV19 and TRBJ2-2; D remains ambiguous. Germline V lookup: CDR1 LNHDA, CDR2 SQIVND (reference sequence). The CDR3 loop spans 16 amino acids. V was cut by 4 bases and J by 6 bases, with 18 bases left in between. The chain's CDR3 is CASSTHYLVPPGELFF. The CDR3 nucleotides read TGTGCCAGTAGTACCCACTATCTAGTTCCCCCCGGGGAGCTGTTTTTT.

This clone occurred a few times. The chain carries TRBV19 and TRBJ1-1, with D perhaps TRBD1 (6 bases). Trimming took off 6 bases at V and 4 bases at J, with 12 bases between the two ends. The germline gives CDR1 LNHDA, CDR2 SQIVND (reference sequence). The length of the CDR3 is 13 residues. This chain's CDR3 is CASRQGLITEAFF. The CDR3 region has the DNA TGTGCCAGTAGGCAGGGGTTGATCACTGAAGCTTTCTTT.